The 27 T cell receptor beta chains below come from one sample, sequenced in a study of shared clonotypes between healthy human individuals. TCRdb's table, derived via immunoSEQ multiplex PCR, lists solely in-frame clones and lacks some. Among over 2 million clones listed, about 95% were seen once. Naive CD8 cells lacked CD45RO and underwent positive selection for CCR7, leaving out terminally differentiated effector memory CD45RA+ cells. Sequenced: naive CD8+ T cells sorted from blood. The source is a man aged 18-30 years in good health.

The V gene is TRBV27, the J gene TRBJ2-1; 9 bases fit TRBD1. This CDR3 has 13 amino acids. V shed 5 bases, J shed 8 bases, and the junction held 4 bases outside the gene matches. Germline V gene lookup returns CDR1 MNHEY and CDR2 SMNVEV (reference sequence). Written as DNA, the CDR3 is TGTGCCAGCAGTACACAGGGGGCTTATGAGCAGTTCTTC. As protein: CASSTQGAYEQFF.

The V gene is TRBV4-1, the J gene TRBJ2-1; 10 nucleotides match TRBD2. The trim removed 1 base at V and 10 bases at J, leaving 10 bases unmatched. CDR3 length equals 16 residues. Germline V lookup: CDR1 MGHRA, CDR2 YSYEKL. The CDR3 DNA sequence: TGCGCCAGCAGCCAAGGAGGACTAGCGGAGCTGGACGAGCAGTTCTTC. Encoded protein: CASSQGGLAELDEQFF.

The V and J genes are TRBV6-6 and TRBJ2-5, with a weak D call TRBD2 (6 bases). The ends were cut back, 2 bases at V and 5 bases at J, with 15 bases in the middle. Per the germline V gene, CDR1 is MNHNY and CDR2 is SVGAGI (reference sequence). The CDR3 is 15 amino acids. CDR3 bases: TGTGCCAGCAGTTACATCGAAGCGGGTAGGGAGACCCAGTACTTC. As protein: CASSYIEAGRETQYF.

The chain carries TRBV28 and TRBJ2-2, with TRBD1 as a possible D gene (6 bases). V lost 6 bases to trimming and J lost 4 bases, with 15 bases between them. This CDR3 region has 15 residues. Germline assignment: CDR1 MDHEN and CDR2 SYDVKM. The CDR3 DNA reads TGTGCCAGCAGGCCCCGGGACAAAATCACCGGGGAGCTGTTTTTT. As protein: CASRPRDKITGELFF.

The CDR3 DNA reads TGTGCCAGCAGTTGGGGGCACCAAGAGACCCAGTACTTC. It codes for CASSWGHQETQYF. The V gene is TRBV27, the J gene TRBJ2-5; perhaps TRBD1 as D (6 bases). V was shortened by 4 bases and J by 0 bases, with 6 bases between the two germline ends. CDR1 MNHEY and CDR2 SMNVEV come from the germline V gene (reference sequence). The CDR3 sequence is 13 residues long.

The J gene is TRBJ2-3, the V gene TRBV10-1; 7 bases map to TRBD2. Losses at the gene ends were 2 bases for V and 0 bases for J; bases not matched to a gene: 11. CDR1 and CDR2 from the germline V gene are WNHNN and SYGVQD (reference sequence). The CDR3 consists of 18 residues. CDR3 in amino acids: CASSEPPRRGSSTDTQYF. The CDR3 coding sequence is TGCGCCAGCAGTGAGCCCCCCAGGCGGGGGAGTAGCACAGATACGCAGTATTTT.

The rearrangement joins TRBV2 to TRBJ2-5; the D gene is possibly TRBD2 (6 bases). The CDR3 is made up of 13 amino acids. Germline V gene lookup returns CDR1 SNHLY and CDR2 FYNNEI. Trimming stripped 7 bases from V and 1 base from J, with 10 bases between. The CDR3 region has the DNA TGTGCCAGCACGATAGCGGCCCAAGAGACCCAGTACTTC. Translation: CASTIAAQETQYF.

The chain links TRBV9 to TRBJ2-7; D unresolved. CDR3 length: 12 amino acids. V dropped 3 bases and J dropped 12 bases, with 16 bases sitting between them. Germline V lookup: CDR1 SGDLS, CDR2 YYNGEE. The CDR3 nucleotides read TGTGCCAGCAGCGCGCAATCAGAGGCTCCGTACTTC. This sequence encodes CASSAQSEAPYF.

The J gene is TRBJ2-7, the V gene TRBV11-2; 7 bases are a match to TRBD1. The CDR3 extends over 13 amino acids. V lost 5 bases, J lost 4 bases, and 5 bases stayed unmatched. Germline V gene lookup returns CDR1 SGHAT and CDR2 FQNNGV. The chain's CDR3 is CASSPRTGYEQYF. The CDR3 DNA follows: TGTGCCAGCAGCCCCAGGACAGGTTACGAGCAGTACTTC. The complete variable domain, with remaining parts taken from reference TRBV11-2 and TRBJ2-7, reads EAGVAQSPRYKIIEKRQSVAFWCNPISGHATLYWYQQILGQGPKLLIQFQNNGVVDDSQLPKDRFSAERLKGVDSTLKIQPAKLEDSAVYLCASSPRTGYEQYFGPGTRLTVT.

The chain is built from TRBV7-2 and TRBJ1-5; D remains unclear. The length of the CDR3 is 15 residues. Germline loops: CDR1 SGHTA, CDR2 FQGNSA. V was trimmed by 5 bases and J by 2 bases, leaving 13 bases between them. CDR3 in DNA: TGTGCCAGCAGCCCCGAGAGACAAGGCAATCAGCCCCAGCATTTT. It yields the protein CASSPERQGNQPQHF.

The V gene is TRBV7-9, the J gene TRBJ2-7; D gene ambiguous. CDR3 length equals 14 residues. Germline-derived CDR1 and CDR2 are SEHNR and FQNEAQ (reference sequence). The V end lost 7 bases, the J end lost 6 bases, and 19 bases lay between the germline ends. The CDR3 DNA sequence: TGTGCCAGCACCCAAAAAGGGAACTCTGCCGAGCAGTACTTC. Translating it yields CASTQKGNSAEQYF.

A remark on this clone: Other nucleotide sequences in the sample specify the same CDR3. DNA of the CDR3: TGTGCCAGCAGCTTGGGAGGATTCTATGGCTACACCTTC. It yields the protein CASSLGGFYGYTF. The chain recombines TRBV5-4 with TRBJ1-2; no clear D. Trimming took 0 bases from V and 4 from J, leaving 7 bases between them. Looked up from germline, CDR1 is SGHNT and CDR2 is YYREEE (reference sequence). The CDR3 runs to 13 residues. The full variable domain, completed using reference TRBV5-4 and TRBJ1-2, is ETGVTQSPTHLIKTRGQQVTLRCSSQSGHNTVSWYQQALGQGPQFIFQYYREEENGRGNFPPRFSGLQFPNYSSELNVNALELDDSALYLCASSLGGFYGYTFGSGTRLTVV.

The J gene is TRBJ2-4, the V gene TRBV27; perhaps TRBD1 as D (6 bases). This CDR3 spans 15 amino acids. Germline CDR1 is MNHEY and CDR2 is SMNVEV (reference sequence). V dropped 2 bases and J dropped 8 bases, with 16 bases sitting between them. As DNA, the CDR3 is TGTGCCAGCAGTTTAATGGGGGCGGTAGGCGACATTCAGTACTTC. Protein product: CASSLMGAVGDIQYF.

The chain has TRBV28 and TRBJ2-3; D is ambiguous. Germline CDR1 reads MDHEN; CDR2 reads SYDVKM. This CDR3 contains 14 residues. V was clipped by 4 bases and J by 0 bases, with 8 bases between them. The CDR3 loop reads CASSSLDSTDTQYF. The CDR3 coding sequence is TGTGCCAGCAGTTCTCTCGATAGCACAGATACGCAGTATTTT.

The gene calls are TRBV6-5 and TRBJ2-2; no clear D gene. V was shortened by 6 bases and J by 4 bases, with 15 bases between the two germline ends. CDR1 and CDR2 (germline): MNHEY, SVGAGI. This CDR3 is 15 amino acids long. In nucleotides, the CDR3 is TGTGCCAGCAGCTTATCGGCATCTCTCACCGGGGAGCTGTTTTTT. Translation gives CASSLSASLTGELFF.

The chain is built from TRBV27 and TRBJ1-6, with D hard to call. This CDR3 has 17 residues. Deletions cut 0 bases from V and 8 bases from J, with 17 bases between. CDR1 is MNHEY and CDR2 is SMNVEV in the germline V gene (reference sequence). The CDR3 DNA follows: TGTGCCAGCAGTTTATCGAACCCGGTTTTAGGGCATTCACCCCTCCACTTT. As protein: CASSLSNPVLGHSPLHF.

Concerning this clone itself: Other DNA sequences from this sample encode an identical CDR3 as well. The chain uses TRBV4-1 and TRBJ2-7; D unresolved. Germline V CDR1 and CDR2: MGHRA, YSYEKL. This CDR3 spans 13 amino acids. The germline V and J ends were trimmed by 0 bases and 3 bases, with 6 bases remaining between them. CDR3 protein: CASSQEPVYEQYF. DNA for the CDR3: TGCGCCAGCAGCCAAGAACCCGTCTACGAGCAGTACTTC.

J is TRBJ2-7 and V is TRBV6-1; D remains unclear. CDR1 and CDR2 from the germline V gene are MNHNS and SASEGT. CDR3 size: 13 residues. The V end was cut by 8 bases, the J end by 1 base, with 12 bases between. The DNA for the CDR3 is TGTGCCAGCGGAGTGTTTAGTTCCTACGAGCAGTACTTC. It translates to CASGVFSSYEQYF.

In nucleotides, the CDR3 is TGTGCCAGCAGTTTATCGCGGGGCTTGGGTGGCTACACCTTC. Translation: CASSLSRGLGGYTF. This rearrangement joins TRBV27 to TRBJ1-2, with D perhaps matching TRBD1 (5 bases). The CDR3 spans 14 residues. V was pared by 0 bases and J by 7 bases, with 12 bases between. The germline V gene encodes CDR1 MNHEY and CDR2 SMNVEV (reference sequence).

The chain employs TRBV19 and TRBJ2-3; possibly TRBD1 for D (5 bases). The CDR3 covers 15 residues. CDR1 LNHDA and CDR2 SQIVND come from the germline V gene (reference sequence). Trimming removed 1 base from V and 2 bases from J, with 10 bases in between. For the CDR3, the DNA is TGTGCCAGTAGTATAGGAGGACATGCCACAGATACGCAGTATTTT. Residues: CASSIGGHATDTQYF.

This chain connects TRBV28 to TRBJ2-1, with 10 nucleotides matching TRBD1. CDR1 is MDHEN, CDR2 SYDVKM, per germline. This CDR3 comprises 15 residues. V was clipped by 3 bases and J by 6 bases; unmatched bases: 5. CDR3 bases: TGTGCCAGCAGTTTGGGACAGGGGATCAGCAATGAGCAGTTCTTC. Translating gives CASSLGQGISNEQFF.

This rearrangement joins TRBV19 to TRBJ1-1; a possible D gene is TRBD1 (5 bases). Deletions cut 7 bases from V and 4 bases from J, with 16 bases between. There are 14 residues in the CDR3. CDR1 LNHDA and CDR2 SQIVND come from the germline V gene (reference sequence). CDR3 nucleotides: TGTGCCAGTACGTGGTTAGAGGGGACCACTGAAGCTTTCTTT. The encoded protein is CASTWLEGTTEAFF. The full variable domain, in which reference TRBV19 and TRBJ1-1 provide the parts outside the CDR3, is DGGITQSPKYLFRKEGQNVTLSCEQNLNHDAMYWYRQDPGQGLRLIYYSQIVNDFQKGDIAEGYSVSREKKESFPLTVTSAQKNPTAFYLCASTWLEGTTEAFFGQGTRLTVV.

With respect to this clone: The sample holds other DNA sequences that translate to the same CDR3. The chain combines TRBV5-6 with TRBJ2-7; D not resolved. CDR3 length equals 11 residues. Deletions cut 1 base from V and 7 bases from J, with 6 bases between. Germline values: CDR1 SGHDT, CDR2 YYEEEE. CDR3 coding DNA: TGTGCCAGCAGCTTGTTTGGAGAGCAGTACTTC. This encodes CASSLFGEQYF.

The rearrangement links TRBV7-6 to TRBJ1-4; D is ambiguous. The CDR3 extends over 19 amino acids. Trimming removed 5 bases from V and 0 bases from J, with 22 bases in between. The germline V gene encodes CDR1 SGHVS and CDR2 FNYEAQ. This CDR3 reads CASSPDLPALYATNEKLFF. The CDR3 DNA is TGTGCCAGCAGCCCCGACCTTCCCGCTCTATATGCAACTAATGAAAAACTGTTTTTT.

The chain uses TRBV10-2 and TRBJ2-7, with 7 bases lining up with TRBD1. The CDR3 totals 14 residues. Germline CDR1 WSHSY, CDR2 SAAADI. V dropped 8 bases and J dropped 5; count of bases not matched to a gene: 12. The DNA of the CDR3 is TGCGCCAGCCGAGGATGGGACAGTCTCCACGAGCAGTACTTC. Translated, it gives CASRGWDSLHEQYF.

V usage is TRBV5-1 and J usage is TRBJ1-4; D uncertain. Per the germline V gene, CDR1 is SGHRS and CDR2 is YFSETQ. V gave up 1 base and J gave up 7 bases, with 11 bases separating them. The CDR3 covers 14 residues. CDR3: CASSLYLVLEKLFF. CDR3 DNA sequence: TGCGCCAGCAGCTTGTACCTTGTCCTTGAAAAACTGTTTTTT.

The chain has TRBV7-9 and TRBJ2-7; D is unclear. V lost 7 bases and J 1 base, leaving 8 bases between the germline ends. Germline CDR1 is SEHNR and CDR2 is FQNEAQ (reference sequence). The CDR3 runs 12 residues. The chain's CDR3 is CASKAGSYEQYF. The CDR3 DNA follows: TGTGCCAGCAAGGCCGGATCCTACGAGCAGTACTTC. The variable domain in full, completed from reference TRBV7-9 and TRBJ2-7, reads DTGVSQNPRHKITKRGQNVTFRCDPISEHNRLYWYRQTLGQGPEFLTYFQNEAQLEKSRLLSDRFSAERPKGSFSTLEIQRTEQGDSAMYLCASKAGSYEQYFGPGTRLTVT.